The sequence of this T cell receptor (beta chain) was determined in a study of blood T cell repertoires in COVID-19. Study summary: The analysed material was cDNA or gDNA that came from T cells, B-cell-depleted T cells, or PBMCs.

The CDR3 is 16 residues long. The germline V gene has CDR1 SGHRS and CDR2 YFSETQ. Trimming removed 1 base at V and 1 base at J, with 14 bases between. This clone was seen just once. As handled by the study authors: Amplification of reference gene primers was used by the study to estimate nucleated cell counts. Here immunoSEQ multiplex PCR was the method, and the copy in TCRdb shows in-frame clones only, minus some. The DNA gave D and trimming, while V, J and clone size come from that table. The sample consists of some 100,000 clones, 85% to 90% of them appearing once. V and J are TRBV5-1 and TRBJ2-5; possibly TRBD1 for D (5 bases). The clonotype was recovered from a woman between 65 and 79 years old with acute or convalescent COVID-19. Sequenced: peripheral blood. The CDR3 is CASSLTTAGSQETQYF. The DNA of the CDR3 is TGCGCCAGCAGCTTGACGACCGCAGGGTCCCAAGAGACCCAGTACTTC.